One T cell receptor (beta chain) is described in this entry. This entry belongs to a study of blood T cell repertoires in COVID-19. About the research overall: PBMCs, B-cell-depleted T cells, or T cells provided the cDNA or gDNA that made up the material.

Sequencing was performed with immunoSEQ multiplex PCR; in TCRdb, only in-frame clones are kept and a portion is missing. The table has around 300,000 clones, 87% seen once. The sequencing input was peripheral blood. The sequence was collected from a man younger than 35 with active or convalescent COVID-19.

CDR3 in DNA: TGCAGTGCTAGTTGGGGGGGCCATCAGCCCCAGCATTTT. Translated, it gives CSASWGGHQPQHF. This chain links TRBV20-1 with TRBJ1-5, with D maybe TRBD1 (6 bases). The germline V gene has CDR1 DFQATT and CDR2 SNEGSKA (reference sequence). The CDR3 totals 13 residues. The ends were cut back, 3 bases at V and 5 bases at J, with 11 bases in the middle.